This T cell receptor (beta chain) was identified during a study of shared clonotypes between healthy human individuals. The method was immunoSEQ multiplex PCR; TCRdb's version includes in-frame clones alone and lacks a portion of them. This sample carries hundreds of thousands of clones, around 67% of them seen once, and the ten largest clones take about 1.7%. A remark on this clone: Its antigen is still unknown.

Study-wide points: Non-shared clonotypes showed lower generation probabilities than clonotypes common to all four donors.

Only Caucasian adults living in Nashville, Tennessee served as donors. The receptor's source is a woman aged 30 to 39 in good health. The sequencing sample was made of memory CD4+ T cells sorted from blood. The subset is: CD45RA-negative fraction.

CDR3 sequence reads: CSGGGLAGGSDTQYF. CDR3 sequence (DNA): TGCAGCGGAGGGGGACTAGCGGGAGGATCAGATACGCAGTATTTT. The V call is TRBV29-1, the J call TRBJ2-3; 15 nucleotides match TRBD2. The CDR3 length is 15 residues. From germline, CDR1 is SQVTM and CDR2 ANQGSEA. V was clipped by 7 bases and J by 4 bases; unmatched bases: 6.